These 27 T cell receptor beta chains were all obtained from the same sample, sequenced in a study of shared clonotypes between healthy human individuals. Measured with immunoSEQ multiplex PCR; TCRdb has only the in-frame clones, and not every one. The sample lists 850,000 to 1,100,000 clones, approximately 77% occurring once. Sequenced sample: memory CD4+ T cells from PBMCs. The subset denotes: CD45RA-negative fraction. The receptor source for this set is a man younger than 35 in good health. Some clones in this sample may be carry-over from other donors' samples.

The chain joins TRBV7-2 to TRBJ2-3; TRBD1 matches 7 bases. Per germline, CDR1 SGHTA and CDR2 FQGNSA. J was trimmed by 1 base and V by 5 bases; bases with no gene match: 9. The CDR3 has 16 residues. CDR3 nucleotide sequence: TGTGCCAGCAGCCCCCGACAGGGAACAGGCACAGATACGCAGTATTTT. Translated: CASSPRQGTGTDTQYF.

Points on this clone: Different DNA sequences within this sample yield the same CDR3. The chain links TRBV28 to TRBJ2-7, with D hard to call. The CDR3 sequence is 13 residues long. The V and J ends lost 7 bases and 1 base respectively, with 11 bases between them. Germline V gene data show CDR1 as MDHEN and CDR2 as SYDVKM. The chain's CDR3 is CASTGTGSYEQYF. In DNA form, the CDR3 reads TGTGCCAGCACTGGTACCGGATCCTACGAGCAGTACTTC.

The chain couples TRBV29-1 to TRBJ2-1; 9 bases agree with TRBD2. V lost 6 bases and J lost 8; bases outside the gene matches: 11. The length of the CDR3 is 14 residues. Germline assignment: CDR1 SQVTM and CDR2 ANQGSEA. In DNA form, the CDR3 reads TGCAGCGTCATAAGCGGGAGGCCCATCGATGAGCAGTTCTTC. It encodes CSVISGRPIDEQFF.

The V call is TRBV6-5, the J call TRBJ2-1, with D perhaps TRBD1 or TRBD2 (5 bases each). Trimming pared 6 bases from V and 8 bases from J, leaving 14 bases between. CDR1 and CDR2 from the germline V gene are MNHEY and SVGAGI. The CDR3 has 13 amino acids. The CDR3 DNA sequence: TGTGCCAGCAGCTCCCTGTTGGGGGATGAGCAGTTCTTC. Protein: CASSSLLGDEQFF.

The rearrangement links TRBV2 to TRBJ2-1; weak D call: TRBD2 (6 bases). Trimming pared 7 bases from V and 11 bases from J, leaving 15 bases between. The CDR3 sequence is 12 residues long. Germline-derived CDR1 and CDR2 are SNHLY and FYNNEI. In DNA, the CDR3 is TGTGCCAGCACTGACGGGACTTCTAAGCAGTTCTTC. This encodes CASTDGTSKQFF.

A remark on this clone: An end of the junction differs from the germline gene, which may be a read error. The rearrangement joins TRBV25-1 to TRBJ1-4; TRBD1 might be the D (6 bases). Germline V CDR1 and CDR2: MGHDK, SYGVNS. This CDR3 contains 13 residues. This CDR3 is CASCDRSNEKLFF. Written as DNA, the CDR3 is TGTGCCAGCTGTGACAGGAGTAATGAAAAACTGTTTTTT.

The chain is built from TRBV5-1 and TRBJ2-2; D call uncertain. CDR1 is SGHRS, CDR2 YFSETQ, per germline. The CDR3 is 14 amino acids. V was clipped by 4 bases and J by 0 bases, with 7 bases between them. The CDR3 spells CASSVTANTGELFF. CDR3 sequence (DNA): TGCGCCAGCAGCGTGACGGCGAACACCGGGGAGCTGTTTTTT.

CDR3 nucleotide sequence: TGCGCCAGCAGCCTGGGACAGGGGGTAGGAGGCTACACCTTC. Amino acids: CASSLGQGVGGYTF. V is TRBV5-1 and J is TRBJ1-2; TRBD1 matches at 11 bases. Germline-derived CDR1 and CDR2 are SGHRS and YFSETQ. The CDR3 length is 14 residues. J gave up 8 bases and V 4 bases, and 7 bases lay outside the gene matches.

The chain has TRBV20-1 and TRBJ2-7, with D possibly being TRBD1 (5 bases). The germline CDR1 and CDR2 sequences are DFQATT and SNEGSKA (reference sequence). CDR3 length: 11 amino acids. V was pared by 6 bases and J by 2 bases, with 8 bases between. CDR3 in DNA: TGCAGTGCCAAACAGGCCTACGAGCAGTACTTC. This codes for CSAKQAYEQYF.

The V and J genes are TRBV19 and TRBJ2-7; 9 bases line up with TRBD2. Germline trimming cut 1 base from V and 0 bases from J; bases unmatched to any gene: 10. Germline lookup yields CDR1 LNHDA and CDR2 SQIVND (reference sequence). The CDR3 consists of 18 residues. This chain's CDR3 is CASSIGTRAGGSSYEQYF. DNA for the CDR3: TGTGCCAGTAGTATAGGGACCCGAGCGGGAGGCAGCTCCTACGAGCAGTACTTC.

The chain recombines TRBV30 with TRBJ2-3, with a possible D match to TRBD2 (6 bases). V was shortened by 0 bases and J by 3 bases, with 13 bases between the two germline ends. The CDR3 length is 15 residues. Per germline, CDR1 GTSNPN and CDR2 SVGIG (reference sequence). DNA for the CDR3: TGTGCCTGGAGTGTCCAGACGGGAGTAACAGATACGCAGTATTTT. This gives the protein CAWSVQTGVTDTQYF.

This chain joins TRBV6-5 and TRBJ2-7; 14 nucleotides agree with TRBD2. CDR1 and CDR2 from the germline V gene are MNHEY and SVGAGI. V dropped 4 bases and J dropped 4; count of bases not matched to a gene: 6. The CDR3 loop spans 16 amino acids. CDR3 nucleotides: TGTGCCAGCAGTTTGGGGACTAGCGGGAGAGGGTACGAGCAGTACTTC. The encoded protein is CASSLGTSGRGYEQYF.

In this sample, this clone turned up once. The V gene is TRBV27, the J gene TRBJ2-1, with TRBD2 matching 15 bases. Germline-derived CDR1 and CDR2 are MNHEY and SMNVEV (reference sequence). V shed 6 bases and J 8 bases; nucleotides not matched to a gene: 5. This CDR3 comprises 15 residues. DNA for the CDR3: TGTGCCAGCAGGGGGACTAGCGGGAGGTTCCATGAGCAGTTCTTC. It specifies CASRGTSGRFHEQFF.

The sample holds a few counts of this clone. The gene calls are TRBV30 and TRBJ1-5; 7 nucleotides align to TRBD1. Germline trimming cut 2 bases from V and 5 bases from J; bases unmatched to any gene: 12. This CDR3 contains 16 residues. Looked up from germline, CDR1 is GTSNPN and CDR2 is SVGIG (reference sequence). The CDR3 spells CAWSPYPRTGHQPQHF. Written as DNA, the CDR3 is TGTGCCTGGAGTCCCTACCCTCGGACAGGCCATCAGCCCCAGCATTTT.

This clone was found a few times. This rearrangement joins TRBV28 to TRBJ2-5; perhaps TRBD1 as D (6 bases). The V gene's germline CDR1 is MDHEN and CDR2 SYDVKM. The CDR3 covers 14 residues. V dropped 7 bases and J dropped 5 bases, with 17 bases sitting between them. In DNA, the CDR3 is TGTGCCAGCAACCTTCAGGGGAATAGGGAGACCCAGTACTTC. Its translation is CASNLQGNRETQYF.

This chain joins TRBV19 and TRBJ2-3; weak D call: TRBD1 (6 bases). The germline CDR1 and CDR2 sequences are LNHDA and SQIVND (reference sequence). The length of the CDR3 is 14 residues. V was clipped by 5 bases and J by 4 bases, with 13 bases between them. CDR3 protein: CASSPLQGSDTQYF. DNA of the CDR3: TGTGCCAGTAGTCCCTTACAGGGATCAGATACGCAGTATTTT.

This clone was seen once. In DNA form, the CDR3 reads TGTGCCAGCAGGACCCCGGGACTAGCGGTCTACGAGCAGTACTTC. Its translation is CASRTPGLAVYEQYF. V and J are TRBV28 and TRBJ2-7, with 11 nucleotides matching TRBD2. J was trimmed by 3 bases and V by 6 bases; bases with no gene match: 7. CDR1 is MDHEN and CDR2 is SYDVKM in the germline V gene. There are 15 residues in the CDR3.

V and J are TRBV11-3 and TRBJ2-1; tentatively, D is TRBD2 (6 bases). The CDR3 spans 15 residues. V shed 1 base and J shed 0 bases, with 7 bases lying between them. The germline V gene encodes CDR1 SGHNT and CDR2 YENEEA. CDR3 nucleotides: TGTGCCAGCAGCTTAGGGAGGGCCTCCTACAATGAGCAGTTCTTC. Translation gives CASSLGRASYNEQFF.

The chain links TRBV28 to TRBJ2-7; 9 nucleotides line up with TRBD1. The length of the CDR3 is 14 residues. Germline V gene lookup returns CDR1 MDHEN and CDR2 SYDVKM. The junction had 3 bases not matched to a gene; V was cut back by 6 bases and J by 0 bases. CDR3 nucleotides: TGTGCCAGCAGAAAACAGGGGGCCTCCTACGAGCAGTACTTC. This codes for CASRKQGASYEQYF.

The rearrangement links TRBV2 to TRBJ2-5, with D possibly being TRBD1 (5 bases). Germline loops: CDR1 SNHLY, CDR2 FYNNEI. V lost 7 bases to trimming and J lost 2 bases, with 11 bases between them. The CDR3 has 13 amino acids. The CDR3 bases are TGTGCCAGCATTTCGACAGCACAAGAGACCCAGTACTTC. Protein: CASISTAQETQYF.

The chain combines TRBV4-2 with TRBJ2-7; TRBD2 matches 7 bases. The germline V gene encodes CDR1 LGHNA and CDR2 YNFKEQ. The CDR3 runs 12 residues. The V gene end was trimmed by 4 bases and the J gene end by 3 bases; junction bases not matched to a gene: 0. The CDR3 sequence is CASSRTSYEQYF. CDR3 DNA: TGTGCCAGCAGCCGGACTAGCTACGAGCAGTACTTC.

The chain carries TRBV25-1 and TRBJ1-4; the match to TRBD1 covers 9 bases. The germline V gene encodes CDR1 MGHDK and CDR2 SYGVNS. The CDR3 spans 14 residues. V dropped 6 bases and J dropped 5; count of bases not matched to a gene: 4. The CDR3 nucleotides are TGTGCCAGCAGGAAGGACAGGGGAAATGAAAAACTGTTTTTT. Protein sequence: CASRKDRGNEKLFF.

V usage is TRBV27 and J usage is TRBJ2-7; the D gene could be TRBD1 or TRBD2 (5 bases each). V was cut by 6 bases and J by 7 bases, with 16 bases left in between. CDR3 size: 13 residues. Germline V gene sequence: CDR1 MNHEY, CDR2 SMNVEV (reference sequence). The DNA for the CDR3 is TGTGCCAGCAGCCGGGACGGTTTTTGGGAGCAGTACTTC. Its protein product is CASSRDGFWEQYF.

The genes are TRBV7-9 and TRBJ1-2; D remains unclear. Trimming took 0 bases from V and 4 from J, leaving 18 bases between them. Germline lookup yields CDR1 SEHNR and CDR2 FQNEAQ (reference sequence). This CDR3 is 17 amino acids long. The CDR3 nucleotides read TGTGCCAGCAGCTTAGCCGGCAGCCCAACGTCGATCTATGGCTACACCTTC. Translated: CASSLAGSPTSIYGYTF.

The chain links TRBV10-3 to TRBJ2-1; no clear D. This CDR3 region has 13 residues. Per germline, CDR1 ENHRY and CDR2 SYGVKD. Between the trimmed V and J ends, which lost 3 bases and 5 bases, there was a span of 8 bases. The CDR3 coding sequence is TGTGCCATCAGTGAACACCAAGACAATGAGCAGTTCTTC. It codes for CAISEHQDNEQFF.

This clone was detected only once. At the DNA level, this CDR3 is encoded by other sequences in the same sample as well. This chain joins TRBV15 and TRBJ2-7, with TRBD1 identical over 9 bases. V was pared by 0 bases and J by 3 bases, with 0 bases of the junction left unmatched. CDR1 is LNHNV and CDR2 is YYDKDF in the germline V gene (reference sequence). The CDR3 is 14 amino acids. This CDR3 reads CATSREGQGYEQYF. Here the CDR3 DNA reads TGTGCCACCAGCAGAGAGGGACAGGGCTACGAGCAGTACTTC.

This rearrangement joins TRBV19 to TRBJ2-7; D remains ambiguous. This CDR3 comprises 15 residues. CDR1 LNHDA and CDR2 SQIVND come from the germline V gene (reference sequence). Trimming took 4 bases from V and 6 from J, leaving 19 bases between them. This CDR3 is CASSTVPPYYCEQYF. The CDR3 DNA reads TGTGCCAGTAGTACAGTACCCCCCTACTACTGCGAGCAGTACTTC. The full variable domain, rest sourced from reference TRBV19 and TRBJ2-7, is DGGITQSPKYLFRKEGQNVTLSCEQNLNHDAMYWYRQDPGQGLRLIYYSQIVNDFQKGDIAEGYSVSREKKESFPLTVTSAQKNPTAFYLCASSTVPPYYCEQYFGPGTRLTVT.